These T cell receptor beta chains were read from a single sample in a study of OX40 agonist ivuxolimab in advanced cancers. Sequencing used immunoSEQ multiplex PCR; TCRdb keeps in-frame clones, though not all of them. The data show 35,000 to 45,000 clones, 75% to 90% seen once. The material was CD4+ or CD8+ T cells sorted from blood, obtained in a trial of the OX40 agonist ivuxolimab. The receptors originated from an adult with an advanced solid tumor such as melanoma, head and neck, liver or kidney cancer. Each CDR3 is given with its conserved first and last residue. Fields, in order: V gene, D gene, clone size, J gene, CDR3 protein, CDR3 DNA. A D gene is named only where the DNA matches it firmly. The size entry is marked missing in some rows and otherwise reads once, few, many or a size class.

>TRBV19|TRBD1|once|TRBJ1-5
CASSMGQANNQPQHF
TGTGCCAGTAGTATGGGACAGGCAAATAATCAGCCCCAGCATTTT
>TRBV10-2|NA|NA|TRBJ1-1
CASLGGAGDTEAFF
TGCGCCAGCCTCGGAGGGGCTGGAGACACTGAAGCTTTCTTT
>TRBV10-3|NA|NA|TRBJ1-5
CASKGESNQPQHF
TGTGCCTCGAAGGGTGAAAGCAATCAGCCCCAGCATTTT
>TRBV6-5|NA|once|TRBJ2-5
CASSSPPETQYF
TGTGCCAGCAGTTCCCCGCCAGAGACCCAGTACTTC
>TRBV7-8|TRBD2|NA|TRBJ2-5
CASSRSSGQETQYF
TGTGCCAGCAGCCGCTCTAGCGGGCAAGAGACCCAGTACTTC
>TRBV7-2|NA|NA|TRBJ2-2
CASSLALGSTGELFF
TGTGCCAGCAGCTTAGCGCTGGGGTCCACCGGGGAGCTGTTTTTT
>TRBV6-5|TRBD1|NA|TRBJ1-5
CASSSQGGYQPQHF
TGTGCCAGCAGTTCACAGGGGGGATATCAGCCCCAGCATTTT
>TRBV6-5|NA|few|TRBJ2-7
CASSYRMGEQYF
TGTGCCAGCAGTTATAGGATGGGCGAGCAGTACTTC
>TRBV28|NA|NA|TRBJ1-1
CASSLTDRLNTEAFF
TGTGCCAGCAGTTTGACCGACCGTCTGAACACTGAAGCTTTCTTT
>TRBV5-3|NA|NA|TRBJ2-1
CARSFRGYNEQFF
TGTGCCAGAAGCTTTAGGGGGTACAATGAGCAGTTCTTC
>TRBV7-3|NA|NA|TRBJ2-1
CASSVDTYNEQFF
TGTGCCAGCAGCGTGGACACCTACAATGAGCAGTTCTTC
>TRBV5-4|TRBD1|NA|TRBJ1-4
CASSTDRALAVGNEKLFF
TGTGCCAGCAGCACGGACAGGGCTCTCGCGGTAGGTAATGAAAAACTGTTTTTT
>TRBV18|NA|NA|TRBJ1-2
CASSPATVTNYGYTF
TGTGCCAGCTCACCAGCGACGGTTACTAACTATGGCTACACCTTC
>TRBV15|NA|NA|TRBJ1-1
CATSTSVSTEAFF
TGTGCCACCAGCACTTCTGTGAGTACTGAAGCTTTCTTT
>TRBV28|TRBD1|NA|TRBJ1-1
CASSPGGTGRQAFF
TGTGCCAGCAGTCCAGGGGGGACAGGGCGACAAGCTTTCTTT
>TRBV5-1|NA|NA|TRBJ2-5
CASSLAPGQETQYF
TGCGCCAGCAGCTTGGCCCCCGGACAAGAGACCCAGTACTTC
>TRBV6-5|NA|NA|TRBJ2-7
CASSYSSLQVEQYF
TGTGCCAGCAGTTACTCTTCCTTACAGGTCGAGCAGTACTTC
>TRBV25-1|TRBD1|NA|TRBJ1-2
CASSEHGQGDGYTF
TGTGCCAGCAGTGAGCATGGCCAGGGGGATGGCTACACCTTC
>TRBV9|TRBD1|NA|TRBJ2-1
CASSGQGRNYNEQFF
TGTGCCAGCAGCGGACAGGGACGTAACTACAATGAGCAGTTCTTC
>TRBV28|TRBD2|NA|TRBJ2-3
CASSHGGAGDTDTQYF
TGTGCCAGCAGTCACGGAGGAGCGGGGGACACAGATACGCAGTATTTT
>TRBV19|TRBD1|NA|TRBJ1-1
CASRDRVFGEAFF
TGTGCCAGTAGGGACAGGGTCTTTGGTGAAGCTTTCTTT
>TRBV27|TRBD2|NA|TRBJ2-2
CASSMNYLAGVDTGELFF
TGTGCCAGCAGTATGAATTATTTAGCGGGAGTCGACACCGGGGAGCTGTTTTTT
>TRBV6-1|NA|NA|TRBJ2-5
CASSEARRRGETQYF
TGTGCCAGCAGTGAAGCCCGGCGAAGGGGGGAGACCCAGTACTTC
>TRBV6-6|NA|NA|TRBJ1-1
CASSGNTEAFF
TGTGCCAGCAGTGGGAACACTGAAGCTTTCTTT
>TRBV7-6|NA|NA|TRBJ1-5
CASSSGAAQHF
TGTGCCAGCAGCTCGGGGGCTGCCCAGCATTTT
>TRBV2|TRBD1|once|TRBJ2-6
CASTPGQDHSGANVLTF
TGTGCCAGCACTCCCGGACAGGACCACTCTGGGGCCAACGTCCTGACTTTC
>TRBV6-6|NA|NA|TRBJ1-6
CASSKPDNSPLHF
TGTGCCAGCAGTAAACCGGACAATTCACCCCTCCACTTT
>TRBV6-1|NA|NA|TRBJ2-2
CASSPETVLTGELFF
TGTGCCAGCAGTCCAGAGACAGTACTCACCGGGGAGCTGTTTTTT
>TRBV28|NA|NA|TRBJ1-2
CASIAPNYDGYTF
TGTGCCAGCATCGCTCCGAATTATGATGGCTACACCTTC